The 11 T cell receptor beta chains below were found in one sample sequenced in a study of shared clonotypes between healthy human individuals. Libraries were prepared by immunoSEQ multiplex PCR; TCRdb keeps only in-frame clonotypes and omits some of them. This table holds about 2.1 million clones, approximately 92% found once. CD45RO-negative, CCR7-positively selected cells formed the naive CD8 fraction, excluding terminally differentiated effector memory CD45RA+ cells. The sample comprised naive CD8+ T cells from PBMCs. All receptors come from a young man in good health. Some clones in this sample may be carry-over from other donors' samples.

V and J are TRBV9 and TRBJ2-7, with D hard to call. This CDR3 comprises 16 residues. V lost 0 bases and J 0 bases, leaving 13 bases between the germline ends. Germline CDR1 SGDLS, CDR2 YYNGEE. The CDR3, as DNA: TGTGCCAGCAGCGTAGATCCGGGTAAAAGCTCCTACGAGCAGTACTTC. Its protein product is CASSVDPGKSSYEQYF. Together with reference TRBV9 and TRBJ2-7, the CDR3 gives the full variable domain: DSGVTQTPKHLITATGQRVTLRCSPRSGDLSVYWYQQSLDQGLQFLIQYYNGEERAKGNILERFSAQQFPDLHSELNLSSLELGDSALYFCASSVDPGKSSYEQYFGPGTRLTVT.

The DNA of the CDR3 is TGTGCCACAGCGGGCCGCACAGATACGCAGTATTTT. Its translation: CATAGRTDTQYF. V usage is TRBV7-9 and J usage is TRBJ2-3, with D possibly matching TRBD2 (6 bases). The ends were cut back, 10 bases at V and 1 base at J, with 9 bases in the middle. CDR1 is SEHNR, CDR2 FQNEAQ, per germline (reference sequence). The CDR3 runs 12 residues.

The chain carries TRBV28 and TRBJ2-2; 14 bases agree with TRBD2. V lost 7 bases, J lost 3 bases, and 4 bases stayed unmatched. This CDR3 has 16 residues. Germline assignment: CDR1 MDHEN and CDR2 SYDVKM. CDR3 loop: CASTGLAGEDTGELFF. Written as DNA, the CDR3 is TGTGCCAGCACGGGACTAGCGGGAGAGGACACCGGGGAGCTGTTTTTT.

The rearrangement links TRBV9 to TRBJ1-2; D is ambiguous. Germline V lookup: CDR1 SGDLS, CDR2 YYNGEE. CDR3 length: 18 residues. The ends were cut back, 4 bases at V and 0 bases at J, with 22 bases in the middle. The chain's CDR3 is CASSHPGRSLQSNYGYTF. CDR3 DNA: TGTGCCAGCAGCCATCCTGGGAGGTCCCTACAGTCTAACTATGGCTACACCTTC.

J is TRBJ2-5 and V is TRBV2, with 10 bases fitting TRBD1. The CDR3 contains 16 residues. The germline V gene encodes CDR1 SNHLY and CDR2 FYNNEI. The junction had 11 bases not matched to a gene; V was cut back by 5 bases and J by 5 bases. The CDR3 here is CASSTRGTGEPETQYF. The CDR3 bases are TGTGCCAGCAGTACCCGCGGGACAGGGGAGCCTGAGACCCAGTACTTC.

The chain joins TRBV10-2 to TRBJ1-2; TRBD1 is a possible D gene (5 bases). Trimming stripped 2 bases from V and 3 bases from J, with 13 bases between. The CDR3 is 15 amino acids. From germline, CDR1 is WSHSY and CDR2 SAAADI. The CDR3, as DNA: TGCGCCAGCAGTGAGAACAGGTTCATCCACTATGGCTACACCTTC. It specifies CASSENRFIHYGYTF.

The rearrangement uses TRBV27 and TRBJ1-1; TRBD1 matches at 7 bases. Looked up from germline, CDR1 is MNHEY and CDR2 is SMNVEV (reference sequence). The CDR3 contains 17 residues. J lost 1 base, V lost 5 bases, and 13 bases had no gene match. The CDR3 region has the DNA TGTGCCAGCAGTCCACTTCGCCTGACAGGGCCGAACACTGAAGCTTTCTTT. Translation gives CASSPLRLTGPNTEAFF.

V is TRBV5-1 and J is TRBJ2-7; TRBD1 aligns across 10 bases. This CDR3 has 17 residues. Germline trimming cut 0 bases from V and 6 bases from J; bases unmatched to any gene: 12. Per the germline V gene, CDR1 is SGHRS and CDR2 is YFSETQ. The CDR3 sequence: CASSLGKLRDRGGEQYF. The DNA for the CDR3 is TGCGCCAGCAGCTTGGGGAAACTTAGGGACAGGGGCGGCGAGCAGTACTTC.

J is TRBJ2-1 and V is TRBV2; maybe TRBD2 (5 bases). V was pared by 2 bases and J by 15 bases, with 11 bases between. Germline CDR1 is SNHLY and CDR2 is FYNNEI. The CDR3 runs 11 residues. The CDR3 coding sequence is TGTGCCAGCAGTGAACGGGATGCTGTGTTCTTC. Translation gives CASSERDAVFF. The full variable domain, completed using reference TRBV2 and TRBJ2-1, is EPEVTQTPSHQVTQMGQEVILRCVPISNHLYFYWYRQILGQKVEFLVSFYNNEISEKSEIFDDQFSVERPDGSNFTLKIRSTKLEDSAMYFCASSERDAVFFGPGTRLTVL.

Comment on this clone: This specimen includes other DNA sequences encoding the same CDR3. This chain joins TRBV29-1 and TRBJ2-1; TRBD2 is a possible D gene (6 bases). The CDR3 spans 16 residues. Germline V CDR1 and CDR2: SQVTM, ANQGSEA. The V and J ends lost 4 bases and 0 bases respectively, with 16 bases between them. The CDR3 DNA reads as TGCAGCGTTGTCGGGAGAGCCCTAAGCTCCTACAATGAGCAGTTCTTC. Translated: CSVVGRALSSYNEQFF.

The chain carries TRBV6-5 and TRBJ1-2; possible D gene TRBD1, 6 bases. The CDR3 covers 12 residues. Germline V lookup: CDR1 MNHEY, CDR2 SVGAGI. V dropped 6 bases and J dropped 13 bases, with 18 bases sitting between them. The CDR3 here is CASSFGGQGLTF. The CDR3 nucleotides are TGTGCCAGCAGCTTCGGAGGGCAGGGGCTCACCTTC.